The 28 T cell receptor beta chains in this list originate from one sample, sequenced in a study of beta chain features in type 1 diabetes. The entirety of the isolated RNA underwent reverse transcription, so expressed TCRB transcripts were sequenced. Produced via immunoSEQ multiplex PCR; TCRdb's table is partial and in-frame only. The table lists 360,000 or so clones, 20% of them singletons, with 0.044% in the top ten. Sequenced material: naive CD4+ T cells from blood. The receptors here all came from a woman between 18 and 29 years old in good health.

The rearrangement joins TRBV9 to TRBJ2-5; 9 bases fit TRBD1. After removal of 3 bases from V and 3 bases from J, the junction contained 9 bases not matched to a gene. Germline V gene lookup returns CDR1 SGDLS and CDR2 YYNGEE. The CDR3 contains 16 residues. The CDR3 DNA reads TGTGCCAGCAGCGCCACCGGGACAGGGTATGAAGAGACCCAGTACTTC. Its protein is CASSATGTGYEETQYF.

The V and J genes are TRBV15 and TRBJ2-2, with 10 positions matching TRBD1. The V segment lost 0 bases and the J segment 4 bases; nucleotides outside the gene matches: 5. Germline lookup yields CDR1 LNHNV and CDR2 YYDKDF (reference sequence). This CDR3 has 17 residues. DNA of the CDR3: TGTGCCACCAGCAGAGATGTCCGGGACAGGGGCACCGGGGAGCTGTTTTTT. Protein sequence: CATSRDVRDRGTGELFF.

The chain combines TRBV10-3 with TRBJ2-5; 7 bases agree with TRBD1. V trimming: 4 bases; J trimming: 5 bases; junction bases outside the gene matches: 7. Germline lookup yields CDR1 ENHRY and CDR2 SYGVKD. The CDR3 totals 14 residues. The CDR3: CAISAGTRGETQYF. Here the CDR3 DNA reads TGTGCCATCAGTGCGGGAACCAGGGGGGAGACCCAGTACTTC.

This clone came up a few times. The V and J genes are TRBV29-1 and TRBJ1-1, with no clear D. Germline V gene data show CDR1 as SQVTM and CDR2 as ANQGSEA. The CDR3 is 12 amino acids. Trimming stripped 2 bases from V and 5 bases from J, with 9 bases between. The CDR3 DNA follows: TGCAGCGTTGAAAAAGGAGGAACTGAAGCTTTCTTT. Residues: CSVEKGGTEAFF.

The J gene is TRBJ2-3, the V gene TRBV19; no firm D call. Germline CDR1 and CDR2: LNHDA and SQIVND (reference sequence). The CDR3 sequence is 13 residues long. V lost 5 bases to trimming and J lost 2 bases, with 8 bases between them. CDR3 DNA sequence: TGTGCCAGTAGTTTCGGAGCCACAGATACGCAGTATTTT. Its protein product is CASSFGATDTQYF.

The V and J genes are TRBV2 and TRBJ2-1, with a tentative D call TRBD2 (6 bases). CDR3 length: 15 amino acids. Germline V gives CDR1 SNHLY, CDR2 FYNNEI. The ends were cut back, 4 bases at V and 9 bases at J, with 19 bases in the middle. The CDR3 loop reads CASSVRVLATTEQFF. CDR3 DNA: TGTGCCAGCAGTGTAAGGGTTCTAGCGACTACTGAGCAGTTCTTC.

This clone was detected only a few times. This chain joins TRBV19 and TRBJ2-4, with 9 bases lining up with TRBD1. Germline CDR1 reads LNHDA; CDR2 reads SQIVND (reference sequence). The CDR3 sequence is 16 residues long. V lost 5 bases and J lost 1; bases outside the gene matches: 6. This CDR3 is CASSWDREVAKNIQYF. The CDR3 nucleotides read TGTGCCAGTAGTTGGGACAGGGAAGTGGCCAAAAACATTCAGTACTTC.

The chain is built from TRBV11-3 and TRBJ1-2; TRBD1 aligns across 9 bases. The CDR3 runs 14 residues. Per germline, CDR1 SGHNT and CDR2 YENEEA. The V and J ends lost 4 bases and 2 bases, in that order; junction bases with no gene match: 2. The CDR3 region has the DNA TGTGCCAGCAGCTCCGGGACAGGGAACTATGGCTACACCTTC. Amino acids: CASSSGTGNYGYTF.

This clone was counted a few times. V and J are TRBV29-1 and TRBJ2-6; D possibly corresponds to TRBD1 (5 bases). There are 16 residues in the CDR3. Trimming removed 4 bases at V and 0 bases at J, with 13 bases between. CDR1 SQVTM and CDR2 ANQGSEA come from the germline V gene. The CDR3 nucleotides read TGCAGCGTTGTAGCCTCAGGGTCCTCTGGGGCCAACGTCCTGACTTTC. Translating it yields CSVVASGSSGANVLTF.

This sequence joins TRBV7-6 and TRBJ1-6; weak D call: TRBD1 (5 bases). The length of the CDR3 is 14 residues. Trimming pared 4 bases from V and 7 bases from J, leaving 11 bases between. Germline V gene sequence: CDR1 SGHVS, CDR2 FNYEAQ. The CDR3 spells CASSSGRANSPLHF. CDR3 nucleotides: TGTGCCAGCAGCTCAGGCAGGGCAAATTCACCCCTCCACTTT.

There are a few counts of this clone. This chain links TRBV7-2 with TRBJ2-7; D not resolved. V was shortened by 0 bases and J by 4 bases, with 10 bases between the two germline ends. This CDR3 contains 14 residues. Germline loops: CDR1 SGHTA, CDR2 FQGNSA. CDR3 DNA: TGTGCCAGCAGCTTAGCGCGTGGGCCTTACGAGCAGTACTTC. Translating it yields CASSLARGPYEQYF.

The chain recombines TRBV7-9 with TRBJ2-3; perhaps TRBD2 as D (6 bases). CDR1 SEHNR and CDR2 FQNEAQ come from the germline V gene (reference sequence). This CDR3 region has 15 residues. Trimming stripped 7 bases from V and 4 bases from J, with 18 bases between. CDR3 sequence reads: CASIPLRGIADTQYF. In DNA, the CDR3 is TGTGCCAGCATCCCCCTTCGGGGGATTGCAGATACGCAGTATTTT.

Only a few counts were recorded for this clone. The V gene is TRBV9, the J gene TRBJ1-1; D is undetermined. The V and J ends lost 0 bases and 0 bases respectively, with 9 bases between them. Looked up from germline, CDR1 is SGDLS and CDR2 is YYNGEE. The CDR3 is made up of 15 amino acids. Here the CDR3 reads CASSVGTRMNTEAFF. The CDR3, as DNA: TGTGCCAGCAGCGTAGGAACACGAATGAACACTGAAGCTTTCTTT.

A few counts support this clone. Other DNA sequences of this sample code for an identical CDR3. The chain has TRBV5-1 and TRBJ2-3; D gene unclear. The germline V gene has CDR1 SGHRS and CDR2 YFSETQ. Trimming took off 2 bases at V and 0 bases at J, with 4 bases between the two ends. The length of the CDR3 is 13 residues. CDR3 amino acids: CASSLISTDTQYF. As DNA, the CDR3 is TGCGCCAGCAGCTTAATAAGCACAGATACGCAGTATTTT.

This chain connects TRBV30 to TRBJ2-7; the match to TRBD1 covers 7 bases. The CDR3 consists of 14 residues. Germline-derived CDR1 and CDR2 are GTSNPN and SVGIG (reference sequence). Trimming took 0 bases from V and 6 from J; bases not matched to a gene: 8. In nucleotides, the CDR3 is TGTGCCTGGAGTGTAGGAACAGGGGATGGCGAGCAGTACTTC. This sequence encodes CAWSVGTGDGEQYF. The whole variable domain, filled in from reference TRBV30 and TRBJ2-7, reads SQTIHQWPATLVQPVGSPLSLECTVEGTSNPNLYWYRQAAGRGLQLLFYSVGIGQISSEVPQNLSASRPQDRQFILSSKKLLLSDSGFYLCAWSVGTGDGEQYFGPGTRLTVT.

This sequence joins TRBV11-3 and TRBJ1-2; 8 bases are a match to TRBD1. Germline values: CDR1 SGHNT, CDR2 YENEEA. There are 18 residues in the CDR3. V lost 1 base to trimming and J lost 0 bases; unmatched junction nucleotides: 10. The CDR3 bases are TGTGCCAGCAGCTTAGTCTCCGGGACAGGATGGGCTAACTATGGCTACACCTTC. Translation gives CASSLVSGTGWANYGYTF.

The chain links TRBV18 to TRBJ1-5, with TRBD1 matching 10 bases. Losses at the gene ends were 3 bases for V and 5 bases for J; bases not matched to a gene: 4. Germline V gene data show CDR1 as KGHSH and CDR2 as LQKENI. The CDR3 covers 15 residues. The CDR3 nucleotides read TGTGCCAGCTCACCGGGACAGGGGAATCATCAGCCCCAGCATTTT. Protein sequence: CASSPGQGNHQPQHF.

A few counts support this clone. The V call is TRBV6-6, the J call TRBJ1-2; 7 bases agree with TRBD1. V was clipped by 5 bases and J by 6 bases; unmatched bases: 6. CDR1 and CDR2 (germline): MNHNY, SVGAGI (reference sequence). The CDR3 contains 13 residues. The CDR3 DNA follows: TGTGCCAGCAGTCCCGACAGGGCAGATGGCTACACCTTC. It specifies CASSPDRADGYTF.

CDR3 sequence reads: CASSIPRSVGQNEQFF. CDR3 bases: TGTGCCAGCAGTATCCCCCGCAGCGTGGGACAGAATGAGCAGTTCTTC. The genes are TRBV6-7 and TRBJ2-1, with 7 bases fitting TRBD1. TRBV6-7 counts as an open reading frame of uncertain function. The CDR3 has 16 residues. V dropped 5 bases and J dropped 7; count of bases not matched to a gene: 14.

This clone was found a few times. The rearrangement uses TRBV4-3 and TRBJ2-3, with 8 positions matching TRBD2. Germline values: CDR1 LGHNA, CDR2 YSLEER. Germline trimming cut 2 bases from V and 6 bases from J; bases unmatched to any gene: 7. This CDR3 spans 15 amino acids. DNA for the CDR3: TGCGCCAGCAGCCAACCCCGGGGGGGCCTCGATACGCAGTATTTT. This encodes CASSQPRGGLDTQYF.

This clone has only a few counts. CDR3 DNA: TGTGCCAGCAGCTTAGGGACAGGGGAGGGCACTGAAGCTTTCTTT. Amino acids: CASSLGTGEGTEAFF. The gene calls are TRBV11-2 and TRBJ1-1; 9 bases align to TRBD1. The V and J ends lost 1 base and 4 bases, in that order; junction bases with no gene match: 4. Germline V gene lookup returns CDR1 SGHAT and CDR2 FQNNGV. CDR3 length: 15 residues.

J is TRBJ2-3 and V is TRBV2; D is ambiguous. V was pared by 11 bases and J by 6 bases, with 12 bases between. Germline loops: CDR1 SNHLY, CDR2 FYNNEI. The CDR3 is made up of 11 amino acids. CDR3 loop: CASDVSDTQYF. DNA of the CDR3: TGTGCCTCCGATGTGAGTGATACGCAGTATTTT.

This clone was seen only a few times. This chain links TRBV15 with TRBJ1-1, with 9 bases fitting TRBD1. V shed 1 base, J shed 10 bases, and the junction held 1 base outside the gene matches. CDR1 and CDR2 (germline): LNHNV, YYDKDF (reference sequence). The CDR3 consists of 12 residues. The CDR3 protein is CATSRATGGAFF. In DNA, the CDR3 is TGTGCCACCAGCAGAGCGACAGGGGGAGCTTTCTTT. Full variable domain (rest looked up from reference TRBV15 and TRBJ1-1): DAMVIQNPRYQVTQFGKPVTLSCSQTLNHNVMYWYQQKSSQAPKLLFHYYDKDFNNEADTPDNFQSRRPNTSFCFLDIRSPGLGDTAMYLCATSRATGGAFFGQGTRLTVV.

This clone was counted between two and nine times. V and J are TRBV30 and TRBJ1-5; D is unclear. The germline V gene encodes CDR1 GTSNPN and CDR2 SVGIG (reference sequence). The V end was cut by 5 bases, the J end by 5 bases, with 13 bases between. The CDR3 totals 13 residues. The CDR3, as DNA: TGTGCCTGGGCAACACAGCGGGATCAGCCCCAGCATTTT. This codes for CAWATQRDQPQHF. Full variable domain (rest looked up from reference TRBV30 and TRBJ1-5): SQTIHQWPATLVQPVGSPLSLECTVEGTSNPNLYWYRQAAGRGLQLLFYSVGIGQISSEVPQNLSASRPQDRQFILSSKKLLLSDSGFYLCAWATQRDQPQHFGDGTRLSIL.

V usage is TRBV4-2 and J usage is TRBJ2-7; 9 positions match TRBD1. The CDR3 extends over 18 amino acids. Unmatched junction bases numbered 14, after V lost 1 base and J lost 4 bases. Germline CDR1 and CDR2: LGHNA and YNFKEQ. CDR3 residues: CASSQVTTGQGPLYEQYF. CDR3 DNA sequence: TGTGCCAGCAGCCAAGTTACGACGGGACAGGGTCCCTTATACGAGCAGTACTTC.

This clone has more than one count but fewer than ten. The chain recombines TRBV25-1 with TRBJ2-1; 9 bases line up with TRBD1. The CDR3 runs to 16 residues. V dropped 4 bases and J dropped 5; count of bases not matched to a gene: 9. Germline CDR1 reads MGHDK; CDR2 reads SYGVNS. For the CDR3, the DNA is TGTGCCAGCAGTGGTCTCCGGGACAGGGACCACAATGAGCAGTTCTTC. It is translated as CASSGLRDRDHNEQFF.

V is TRBV7-3 and J is TRBJ2-3; D may be TRBD2 (6 bases). The V end lost 4 bases, the J end lost 8 bases, and 13 bases lay between the germline ends. The CDR3 contains 13 residues. Looked up from germline, CDR1 is SGHTA and CDR2 is FQGTGA. DNA of the CDR3: TGTGCCAGCAGCTCCTACTTGGAGGGTACGCAGTATTTT. It encodes CASSSYLEGTQYF.

This sequence joins TRBV7-9 and TRBJ2-5, with 13 bases identical to TRBD2. This CDR3 has 15 residues. V shed 5 bases, J shed 4 bases, and the junction held 4 bases outside the gene matches. Germline V gene sequence: CDR1 SEHNR, CDR2 FQNEAQ (reference sequence). CDR3 nucleotide sequence: TGTGCCAGCAGCCCAAGACTAGCGGGGGGAGAGACCCAGTACTTC. Amino acids: CASSPRLAGGETQYF.